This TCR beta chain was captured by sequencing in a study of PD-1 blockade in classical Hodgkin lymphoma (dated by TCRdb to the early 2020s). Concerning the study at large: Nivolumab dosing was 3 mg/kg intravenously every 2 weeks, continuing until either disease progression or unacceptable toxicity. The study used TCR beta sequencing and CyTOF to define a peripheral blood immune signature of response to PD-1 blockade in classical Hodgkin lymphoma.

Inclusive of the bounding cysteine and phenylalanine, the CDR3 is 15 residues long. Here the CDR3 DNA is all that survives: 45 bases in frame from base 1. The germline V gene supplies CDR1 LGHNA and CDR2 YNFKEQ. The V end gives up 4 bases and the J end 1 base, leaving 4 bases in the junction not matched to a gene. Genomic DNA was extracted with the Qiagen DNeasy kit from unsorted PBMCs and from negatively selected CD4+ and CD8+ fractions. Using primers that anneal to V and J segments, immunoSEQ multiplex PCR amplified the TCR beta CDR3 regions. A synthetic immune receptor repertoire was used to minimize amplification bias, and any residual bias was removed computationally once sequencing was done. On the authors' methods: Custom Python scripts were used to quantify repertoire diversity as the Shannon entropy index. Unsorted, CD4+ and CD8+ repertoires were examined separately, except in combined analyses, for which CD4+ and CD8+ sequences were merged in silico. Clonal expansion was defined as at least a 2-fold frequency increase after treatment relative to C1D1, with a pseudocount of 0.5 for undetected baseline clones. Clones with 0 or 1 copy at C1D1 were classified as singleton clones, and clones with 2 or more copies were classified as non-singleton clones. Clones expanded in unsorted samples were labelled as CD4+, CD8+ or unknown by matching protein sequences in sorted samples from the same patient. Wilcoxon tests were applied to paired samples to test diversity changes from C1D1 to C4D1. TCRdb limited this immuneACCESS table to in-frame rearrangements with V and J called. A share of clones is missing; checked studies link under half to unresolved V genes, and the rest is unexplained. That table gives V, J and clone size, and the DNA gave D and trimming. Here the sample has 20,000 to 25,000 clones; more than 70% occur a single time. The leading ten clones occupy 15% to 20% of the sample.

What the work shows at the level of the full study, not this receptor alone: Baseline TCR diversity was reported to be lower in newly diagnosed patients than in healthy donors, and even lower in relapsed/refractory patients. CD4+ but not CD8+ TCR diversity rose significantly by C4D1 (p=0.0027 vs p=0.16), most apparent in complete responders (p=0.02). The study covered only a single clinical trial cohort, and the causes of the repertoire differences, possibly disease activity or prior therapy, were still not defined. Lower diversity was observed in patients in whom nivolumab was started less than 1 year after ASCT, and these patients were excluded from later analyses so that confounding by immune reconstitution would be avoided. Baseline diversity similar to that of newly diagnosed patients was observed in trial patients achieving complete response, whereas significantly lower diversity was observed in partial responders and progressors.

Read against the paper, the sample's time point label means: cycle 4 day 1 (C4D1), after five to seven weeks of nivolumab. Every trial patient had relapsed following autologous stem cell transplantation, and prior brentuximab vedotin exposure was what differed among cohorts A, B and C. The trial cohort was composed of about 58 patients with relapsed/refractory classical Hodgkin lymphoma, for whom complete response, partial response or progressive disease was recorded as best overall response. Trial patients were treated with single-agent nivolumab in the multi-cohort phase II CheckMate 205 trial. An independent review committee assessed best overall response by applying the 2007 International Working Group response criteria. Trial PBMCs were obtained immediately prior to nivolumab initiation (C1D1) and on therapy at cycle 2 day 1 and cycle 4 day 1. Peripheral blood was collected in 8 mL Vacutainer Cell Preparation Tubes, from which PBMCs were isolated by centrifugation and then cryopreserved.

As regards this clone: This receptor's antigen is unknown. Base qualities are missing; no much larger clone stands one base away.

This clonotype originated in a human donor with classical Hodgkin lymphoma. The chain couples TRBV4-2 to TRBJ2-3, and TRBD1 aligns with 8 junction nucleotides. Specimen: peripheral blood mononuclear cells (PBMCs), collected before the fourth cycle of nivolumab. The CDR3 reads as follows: CASSPPGQGTDTQYF. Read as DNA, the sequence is TGTGCCAGCAGCCCCCCGGGACAGGGCACAGATACGCAGTATTTT.